This T cell receptor beta chain was sequenced for a study of blood T cell repertoires in COVID-19. Germline V gene sequence: CDR1 LGHDT, CDR2 YNNKEL (reference sequence). The ends lost 4 bases at V and 9 bases at J; junction bases unmatched: 10. This CDR3 has 15 residues. Assay: immunoSEQ multiplex PCR; the TCRdb copy retains only in-frame clones and omits some. The sample has about 210,000 clones, around 80% seen once. Seattle patients were enrolled during active infection and followed longitudinally. Sample: peripheral blood. The chain recombines TRBV3-1 (or the pseudogene TRBV3-2) with TRBJ2-1, with 9 nucleotides matching TRBD1. The origin of this receptor is a woman over 75 with COVID-19, enrolled during active disease. Written as DNA, the CDR3 is TGTGCCAGCAGCCCAGCCCGGGACAGGGCCCTTGAGCAGTTCTTC. Its translation is CASSPARDRALEQFF.